The 28 T cell receptor beta chains presented below share a single source sample, sequenced in a study of regulatory T cells in long-lasting Graves disease. As for time point: newly diagnosed GD, antithyroid drugs for less than 3 months. Generation of the TCR library employed RNA extracted from PBMCs. CDR3-region Arm-PCR and iRepertoire HTBI primers produced the TCR beta libraries. Via MiXCR, TCRdb re-called the multiplex PCR reads, giving one row per CDR3 protein. The sample carries under 300,000 distinct CDR3 sequences, 20% to 25% recorded once. The source material was peripheral blood mononuclear cells (PBMCs), sampled at new diagnosis, from a patient treated with antithyroid drugs. Receptors originate from a female donor with Graves disease.

Many counts were recorded for this clonotype. The chain employs TRBV29-1 and TRBJ2-7; D is possibly TRBD2 (6 bases). The CDR3 extends over 13 amino acids. Germline assignment: CDR1 SQVTM and CDR2 ANQGSEA. Trimming removed 6 bases from V and 5 bases from J, with 17 bases in between. This CDR3 reads CSVPEGQGNEQYF. In DNA, the CDR3 is TGCAGCGTGCCGGAGGGCCAGGGTAACGAGCAGTACTTC.

Turning to this clonotype: A far larger clone is a single base away, which makes a read error likely. The chain combines TRBV15 with TRBJ2-1; D is unclear. The DNA end is a closer match to TRBJ2-5, so the J assignment may be wrong. Per germline, CDR1 LNHNV and CDR2 YYDKDF (reference sequence). This CDR3 contains 14 residues. This chain's CDR3 is CATSRDAGQETQYF. CDR3 nucleotides: TGTGCCACCAGCAGAGATGCAGGACAAGAGACCCAGTACTTC.

In this sample, this clonotype turned up a few times. This chain joins TRBV27 and TRBJ2-2; D gene ambiguous. Per the germline V gene, CDR1 is MNHEY and CDR2 is SMNVEV (reference sequence). The V gene lost 3 bases and the J gene lost 4 bases, with 9 bases spanning the gap. The CDR3 has 14 amino acids. This chain's CDR3 is CASSFLSGTGELFF. CDR3 DNA sequence: TGTGCCAGCAGTTTCTTGTCAGGCACCGGGGAGCTGTTTTTT.

The sample holds many counts of this clonotype. The rearrangement links TRBV3-1 to TRBJ2-1, with 7 positions matching TRBD2. Germline CDR1 and CDR2: LGHDT and YNNKEL (reference sequence). The CDR3 is 16 residues long. Germline trimming cut 0 bases from V and 7 bases from J; bases unmatched to any gene: 9. CDR3 nucleotide sequence: TGTGCCAGCAGCCAAGATTTGGGCGGGAGCCGGAATGAGCAGTTCTTC. Protein: CASSQDLGGSRNEQFF.

This clonotype was observed at least ten times. CDR3 bases: TGTGCCAGCAGCCCCTCGCGCTATGAGCAGTTCTTC. This encodes CASSPSRYEQFF. The chain recombines TRBV6-2 or TRBV6-3 with TRBJ2-1; D is unresolved. This CDR3 contains 12 residues. Germline lookup yields CDR1 MNHEY and CDR2 SVGEGT. Trimming removed 6 bases from V and 8 bases from J, with 11 bases in between.

This clonotype appeared many times. The chain employs TRBV5-6 and TRBJ2-5, with a weak D call TRBD2 (5 bases). Germline V gene sequence: CDR1 SGHDT, CDR2 YYEEEE. This CDR3 has 17 amino acids. V gave up 1 base and J gave up 2 bases, with 18 bases separating them. The CDR3 region has the DNA TGTGCCAGCAGCTTGTTCGGGGAAGACACTGAACAAGAGACCCAGTACTTC. Amino acid sequence: CASSLFGEDTEQETQYF.

The rearrangement links TRBV5-4 to TRBJ2-3, with no clear D. CDR1 SGHNT and CDR2 YYREEE come from the germline V gene (reference sequence). V lost 2 bases to trimming and J lost 6 bases, with 16 bases between them. The CDR3 runs to 15 residues. The CDR3 region has the DNA TGTGCCAGCAGCTTTTGGACCGACTTTCGGGATACGCAGTATTTT. Translating it yields CASSFWTDFRDTQYF.

This clonotype has at least ten counts. The chain carries TRBV2 and TRBJ1-2; perhaps TRBD1 as D (5 bases). CDR1 and CDR2 (germline): SNHLY, FYNNEI. V gave up 6 bases and J gave up 4 bases, with 15 bases separating them. The CDR3 spans 14 residues. The CDR3 protein is CASSPGTAVYGYTF. The CDR3 nucleotides are TGTGCCAGCAGCCCCGGGACGGCGGTCTATGGCTACACCTTC.

The V and J genes are TRBV27 and TRBJ2-1, with D perhaps TRBD2 (6 bases). V dropped 4 bases and J dropped 3 bases, with 16 bases sitting between them. Per germline, CDR1 MNHEY and CDR2 SMNVEV (reference sequence). This CDR3 has 16 residues. The CDR3 loop is CASSSLGGAVYNEQFF. CDR3 bases: TGTGCCAGCAGTTCGCTCGGCGGGGCAGTCTACAATGAGCAGTTCTTC.

Note on this clonotype: A much larger clone lies a single base off, so this may be a read error. The V call is TRBV7-3, the J call TRBJ2-1, with 11 bases aligning to TRBD2. The trim removed 5 bases at V and 8 bases at J, leaving 14 bases unmatched. Germline V lookup: CDR1 SGHTA, CDR2 FQGTGA. This CDR3 has 17 residues. The CDR3 here is CASSLRELAGDFDEQFF. In DNA form, the CDR3 reads TGTGCCAGCAGCCTGAGGGAACTAGCGGGAGATTTCGATGAGCAGTTCTTC.

This clonotype was recorded at least ten times. The chain is built from TRBV12-3 or TRBV12-4 and TRBJ2-7; D unresolved. The CDR3 has 13 amino acids. Trimming left V 5 bases short and J 3 bases short, with 11 bases between. The CDR3, as DNA: TGTGCCAGCAGTCCCCCCGTGCTCTACGAGCAGTACTTC. This codes for CASSPPVLYEQYF.

There are many counts of this clonotype. V usage is TRBV2 and J usage is TRBJ1-5; D gene unclear. The germline V gene encodes CDR1 SNHLY and CDR2 FYNNEI. Trimming cost V 8 bases and J 0 bases, with 8 bases left between them. The CDR3 length is 13 residues. The CDR3 loop is CASQRDSNQPQHF. The CDR3 nucleotides read TGTGCCAGCCAAAGAGATAGCAATCAGCCCCAGCATTTT.

This clonotype appeared a few times. J is TRBJ1-4 and V is TRBV7-2, with D possibly being TRBD1 (6 bases). Germline V gene lookup returns CDR1 SGHTA and CDR2 FQGNSA. The CDR3 is 14 residues long. The ends were cut back, 5 bases at V and 8 bases at J, with 15 bases in the middle. The CDR3: CASSRMGGGEKLFF. CDR3 bases: TGTGCCAGCAGCCGCATGGGAGGGGGAGAAAAACTGTTTTTT.

In its sample, this clonotype was seen many times. The rearrangement links TRBV6-1 to TRBJ1-6, with TRBD1 matching 7 bases. V dropped 6 bases and J dropped 9; count of bases not matched to a gene: 14. The CDR3 sequence is 16 residues long. The germline gives CDR1 MNHNS, CDR2 SASEGT. This chain's CDR3 is CASRGTEGAASSPLHF. As DNA, the CDR3 is TGTGCCAGCAGGGGTACGGAGGGGGCGGCAAGTTCACCCCTCCACTTT.

This clonotype appeared many times. V is TRBV7-2 and J is TRBJ2-7, with D hard to call. The V and J ends lost 0 bases and 3 bases respectively, with 6 bases between them. CDR1 and CDR2 from the germline V gene are SGHTA and FQGNSA. This CDR3 region has 13 residues. CDR3 region: CASSLAAIYEQYF. Here the CDR3 DNA reads TGTGCCAGCAGCTTAGCAGCAATCTACGAGCAGTACTTC.

Ten or more counts support this clonotype. The V and J genes are TRBV20-1 and TRBJ2-3, with 8 bases identical to TRBD2. Trimming cost V 0 bases and J 4 bases; bases outside gene matches: 6. This CDR3 region has 15 residues. Per the germline V gene, CDR1 is DFQATT and CDR2 is SNEGSKA (reference sequence). The CDR3 DNA reads TGCAGTGCTAGAGATCTAAGCGGGAGTTCAGATACGCAGTATTTT. Translation gives CSARDLSGSSDTQYF.

Points on this clonotype: A far larger clone lies a single base away; this is likely a read error. The rearrangement links TRBV5-4 to TRBJ2-2, with D unclear. V was shortened by 4 bases and J by 2 bases, with 6 bases between the two germline ends. CDR3 size: 13 residues. Looked up from germline, CDR1 is SGHNT and CDR2 is YYREEE (reference sequence). This chain's CDR3 is CASSARNTGELFF. As DNA, the CDR3 is TGTGCCAGCAGCGCCAGAAACACCGGGGAGCTGTTTTTT.

Turning to this clonotype: In this CDR3 the conserved last residue, phenylalanine or tryptophan, is missing, so a read error is likely. The V call is TRBV5-1, the J call TRBJ1-3; 7 positions agree with TRBD1. The CDR3 runs 15 residues. Per germline, CDR1 SGHRS and CDR2 YFSETQ. J lost 3 bases, V lost 0 bases, and 3 bases had no gene match. The CDR3 DNA is TGCGCCAGCAGCTTGGAGGGGGCTGGTGGAAACACCATATATTCT. It codes for CASSLEGAGGNTIYS.

This clonotype showed up many times. This chain uses TRBV19 with TRBJ1-5; weak D call: TRBD1 (5 bases). CDR1 and CDR2 (germline): LNHDA, SQIVND (reference sequence). V shed 9 bases and J shed 2 bases, with 8 bases lying between them. The CDR3 loop spans 12 amino acids. The CDR3 loop reads CASDSGNQPQHF. DNA of the CDR3: TGTGCCAGCGACAGCGGCAATCAGCCCCAGCATTTT.

This clonotype was recorded many times. This chain joins TRBV30 and TRBJ2-7; 12 nucleotides align to TRBD1. The CDR3 is 13 residues long. The germline V gene encodes CDR1 GTSNPN and CDR2 SVGIG (reference sequence). Losses at the gene ends were 2 bases for V and 10 bases for J; bases not matched to a gene: 6. The DNA of the CDR3 is TGTGCCTGGAGTCCCGGGACAGGGGGCAAACAGTACTTC. As protein: CAWSPGTGGKQYF.

This clonotype was counted many times. As DNA, the CDR3 is TGTGCCAGCAGTTTAGTCGATTGGGCCAACAATGAGCAGTTCTTC. This sequence encodes CASSLVDWANNEQFF. The chain uses TRBV27 and TRBJ2-1; no firm D call. Trimming removed 2 bases at V and 5 bases at J, with 13 bases between. This CDR3 region has 15 residues. From germline, CDR1 is MNHEY and CDR2 SMNVEV (reference sequence).

The sample holds many counts of this clonotype. This sequence joins TRBV5-6 and TRBJ1-1, with D possibly matching TRBD1 (5 bases). This CDR3 has 15 residues. Trimming stripped 1 base from V and 4 bases from J, with 14 bases between. Germline V gene sequence: CDR1 SGHDT, CDR2 YYEEEE. The CDR3 DNA reads TGTGCCAGCAGCTTGTGGTCGAGGGGTACCACTGAAGCTTTCTTT. Residues: CASSLWSRGTTEAFF.

This clonotype was found many times. The chain links TRBV5-1 to TRBJ1-1; D is unclear. V was clipped by 7 bases and J by 7 bases, with 11 bases between them. Germline CDR1 and CDR2: SGHRS and YFSETQ. The CDR3 spans 11 residues. The CDR3 DNA is TGCGCCAGCCGGCCCCCCGGTGAAGCTTTCTTT. It codes for CASRPPGEAFF.

This clonotype came up a few times. The chain recombines TRBV27 with TRBJ2-3, with D perhaps matching TRBD2 (6 bases). Germline V gives CDR1 MNHEY, CDR2 SMNVEV (reference sequence). The V end was cut by 3 bases, the J end by 6 bases, with 10 bases between. The CDR3 totals 13 residues. The CDR3 DNA reads as TGTGCCAGCAGTTTCTCGGGGGACGATACGCAGTATTTT. Translated, it gives CASSFSGDDTQYF.

This clonotype was counted many times. The chain joins TRBV5-6 to TRBJ2-3; a weak D match, TRBD2 (5 bases). The CDR3 runs 18 residues. Germline V gives CDR1 SGHDT, CDR2 YYEEEE. V dropped 2 bases and J dropped 0 bases, with 19 bases sitting between them. The CDR3: CASSFTSEGYRSTDTQYF. The CDR3 DNA follows: TGTGCCAGCAGCTTTACGAGCGAGGGATACCGGAGCACAGATACGCAGTATTTT.

This rearrangement joins TRBV11-2 to TRBJ2-1, with D perhaps matching TRBD1 (6 bases). The J call may not be correct, given that the DNA end is closer to TRBJ2-5. Germline CDR1 and CDR2: SGHAT and FQNNGV. The CDR3 length is 13 residues. CDR3 in DNA: TGTGCCAGCAGCTCGACAGGCCAAGAGACCCAGTACTTC. Protein product: CASSSTGQETQYF.

Worth noting for this clonotype: This sequence is one base from a far larger clone and is likely a read error. V and J are TRBV7-8 and TRBJ2-7; 15 bases are shared with TRBD2. Germline CDR1 SGHVS, CDR2 FQNEAQ. The CDR3 totals 18 residues. V lost 4 bases and J lost 7; bases outside the gene matches: 14. This CDR3 is CASSSRITGTSGRNEQYF. CDR3 in DNA: TGTGCCAGCAGCTCCCGTATAACCGGGACTAGCGGGAGGAATGAGCAGTACTTC.

This clonotype was recorded a few times. A much larger clone is a single base away; this may be a read error. This sequence joins TRBV6-1 and TRBJ2-1, with 10 bases identical to TRBD2. Per germline, CDR1 MNHNS and CDR2 SASEGT. There are 18 residues in the CDR3. The CDR3 coding sequence is TGTGCCAGCAGGTCCTCCAGCGGGAGGGCCACGATCTACAGTGAGCAGTTCTTC. Translation: CASRSSSGRATIYSEQFF.